The rows below give T cell receptor beta chains drawn from one sample of a study of blood T cell repertoires in COVID-19. TCRdb's copy holds only in-frame clones and misses some; the assay was immunoSEQ multiplex PCR. The repertoire holds 200,000 or so clones, with roughly four fifths as singletons. Sequencing was done on a sample of peripheral blood. The receptors derive from a woman aged 25-40 years with acute or convalescent COVID-19. Each CDR3 is given with its conserved first and last residue. Each record gives: clone size, D gene, V gene, J gene, CDR3 protein, CDR3 DNA. D genes are given only for firm matches. Not every row has a clone size; where given, it reads once, few, many or a size class.

clone_size: .; d_call: .; v_call: TRBV10-3; j_call: TRBJ2-7; cdr3_aa: CAISESMEGAHEQYF; cdr3_nt: TGTGCCATCAGTGAGTCGATGGAGGGGGCCCACGAGCAGTACTTC
clone_size: .; d_call: TRBD1; v_call: TRBV10-3; j_call: TRBJ2-2; cdr3_aa: CAISSIDRGNTGELFF; cdr3_nt: TGTGCCATCAGCTCGATAGACAGGGGAAACACCGGGGAGCTGTTTTTT
clone_size: .; d_call: TRBD2; v_call: TRBV28; j_call: TRBJ2-7; cdr3_aa: CASTSYSGGTRYEQYF; cdr3_nt: TGTGCCAGCACCTCATATAGCGGGGGAACACGCTACGAGCAGTACTTC
clone_size: .; d_call: .; v_call: TRBV9; j_call: TRBJ1-4; cdr3_aa: CASSPRTVPNEKLFF; cdr3_nt: TGTGCCAGCAGCCCCCGGACAGTACCTAATGAAAAACTGTTTTTT
clone_size: .; d_call: .; v_call: TRBV29-1; j_call: TRBJ1-2; cdr3_aa: CSVEQGYGYTF; cdr3_nt: TGCAGCGTTGAACAGGGCTATGGCTACACCTTC
clone_size: .; d_call: .; v_call: TRBV7-2; j_call: TRBJ1-1; cdr3_aa: CASSKVGGRNTEAFF; cdr3_nt: TGTGCCAGCAGCAAAGTCGGGGGAAGGAACACTGAAGCTTTCTTT
clone_size: .; d_call: TRBD1; v_call: TRBV28; j_call: TRBJ1-6; cdr3_aa: CASRSRDRGNSPLHF; cdr3_nt: TGTGCCAGCAGAAGTCGGGACAGGGGAAATTCACCCCTCCACTTT
clone_size: .; d_call: .; v_call: TRBV20-1; j_call: TRBJ1-1; cdr3_aa: CSAAVIYEAFF; cdr3_nt: TGCAGTGCTGCCGTAATCTATGAAGCTTTCTTT
clone_size: .; d_call: TRBD1; v_call: TRBV7-9; j_call: TRBJ1-1; cdr3_aa: CASSYRGNTEAFF; cdr3_nt: TGTGCCAGCAGCTACAGGGGGAACACTGAAGCTTTCTTT
clone_size: .; d_call: .; v_call: TRBV2; j_call: TRBJ1-1; cdr3_aa: CASSERGFMNTEAFF; cdr3_nt: TGTGCCAGCAGTGAACGGGGGTTCATGAACACTGAAGCTTTCTTT
clone_size: .; d_call: TRBD1; v_call: TRBV29-1; j_call: TRBJ2-1; cdr3_aa: CSVEGDSSYNEQFF; cdr3_nt: TGCAGCGTTGAAGGGGACAGTTCCTACAATGAGCAGTTCTTC
clone_size: .; d_call: .; v_call: TRBV5-1; j_call: TRBJ1-3; cdr3_aa: CASSLVSGVSSGNTIYF; cdr3_nt: TGCGCCAGCAGCTTGGTATCAGGGGTCAGCTCTGGAAACACCATATATTTT
clone_size: .; d_call: TRBD2; v_call: TRBV4-3; j_call: TRBJ2-2; cdr3_aa: CASSQTWGGATGELFF; cdr3_nt: TGCGCCAGCAGCCAGACCTGGGGGGGAGCCACCGGGGAGCTGTTTTTT
clone_size: .; d_call: TRBD2; v_call: TRBV28; j_call: TRBJ2-1; cdr3_aa: CASSLGAGNANEQFF; cdr3_nt: TGTGCCAGCAGCTTGGGAGCGGGAAATGCCAATGAGCAGTTCTTC
clone_size: .; d_call: TRBD1; v_call: TRBV27; j_call: TRBJ1-2; cdr3_aa: CASSTGGNYGYTF; cdr3_nt: TGTGCCAGCAGTACAGGGGGCAACTATGGCTACACCTTC
clone_size: once; d_call: TRBD2; v_call: TRBV10-1; j_call: TRBJ2-4; cdr3_aa: CASSLLGGGAKNIQYF; cdr3_nt: TGCGCCAGCAGCCTACTCGGGGGGGGTGCCAAAAACATTCAGTACTTC
clone_size: .; d_call: TRBD1; v_call: TRBV12-3/TRBV12-4; j_call: TRBJ1-2; cdr3_aa: CASTQGDGYTF; cdr3_nt: TGTGCCAGCACCCAGGGGGATGGCTACACCTTC
clone_size: .; d_call: .; v_call: TRBV4-3; j_call: TRBJ1-4; cdr3_aa: CASSQDSREKLFF; cdr3_nt: TGCGCCAGCAGCCAAGATAGCAGAGAAAAACTGTTTTTT
clone_size: .; d_call: TRBD1; v_call: TRBV28; j_call: TRBJ2-7; cdr3_aa: CASSLSAGGYEQYF; cdr3_nt: TGTGCCAGCAGTTTATCGGCAGGGGGCTACGAGCAGTACTTC
clone_size: .; d_call: TRBD1; v_call: TRBV15; j_call: TRBJ2-5; cdr3_aa: CATSGPTGGEETQYF; cdr3_nt: TGTGCCACCAGCGGACCGACAGGGGGCGAGGAGACCCAGTACTTC